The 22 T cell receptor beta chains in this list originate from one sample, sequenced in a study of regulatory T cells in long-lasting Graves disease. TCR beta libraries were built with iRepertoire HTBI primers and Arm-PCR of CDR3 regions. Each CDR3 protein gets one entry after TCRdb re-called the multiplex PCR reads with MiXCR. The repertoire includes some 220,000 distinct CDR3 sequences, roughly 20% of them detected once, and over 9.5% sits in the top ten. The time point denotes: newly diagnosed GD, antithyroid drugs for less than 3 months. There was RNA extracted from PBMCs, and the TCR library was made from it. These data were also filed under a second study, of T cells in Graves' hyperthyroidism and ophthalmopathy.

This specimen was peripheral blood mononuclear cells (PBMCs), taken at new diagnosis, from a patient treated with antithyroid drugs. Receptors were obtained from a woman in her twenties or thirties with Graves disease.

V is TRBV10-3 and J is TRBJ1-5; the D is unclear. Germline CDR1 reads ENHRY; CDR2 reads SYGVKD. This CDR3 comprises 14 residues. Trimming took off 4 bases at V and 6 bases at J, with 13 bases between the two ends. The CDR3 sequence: CAISAQGDGQPQHF. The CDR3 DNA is TGTGCCATCAGTGCTCAAGGTGACGGTCAGCCCCAGCATTTT.

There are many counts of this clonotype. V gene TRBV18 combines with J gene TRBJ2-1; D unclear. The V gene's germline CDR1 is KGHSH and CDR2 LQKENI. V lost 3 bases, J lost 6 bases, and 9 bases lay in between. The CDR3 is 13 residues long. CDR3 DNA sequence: TGTGCCAGCTCACCTCCAACCGTCAATGAGCAGTTCTTC. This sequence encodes CASSPPTVNEQFF.

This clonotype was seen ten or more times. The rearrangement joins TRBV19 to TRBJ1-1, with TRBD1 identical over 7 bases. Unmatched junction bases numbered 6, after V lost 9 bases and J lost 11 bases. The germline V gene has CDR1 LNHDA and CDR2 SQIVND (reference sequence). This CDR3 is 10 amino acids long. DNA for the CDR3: TGTGCCAGCTCCGACAGGGTTGCTTTCTTT. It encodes CASSDRVAFF.

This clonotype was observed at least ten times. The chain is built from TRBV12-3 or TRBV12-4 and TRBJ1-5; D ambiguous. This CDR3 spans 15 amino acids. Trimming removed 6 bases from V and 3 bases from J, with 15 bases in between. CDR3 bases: TGTGCCAGCAGCTTGATCGGCAGCAACAATCAGCCCCAGCATTTT. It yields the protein CASSLIGSNNQPQHF.

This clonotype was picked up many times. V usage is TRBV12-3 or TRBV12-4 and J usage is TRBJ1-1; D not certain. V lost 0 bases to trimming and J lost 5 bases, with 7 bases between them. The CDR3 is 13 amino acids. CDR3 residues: CASSLASLTEAFF. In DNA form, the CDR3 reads TGTGCCAGCAGTTTAGCATCGTTGACTGAAGCTTTCTTT.

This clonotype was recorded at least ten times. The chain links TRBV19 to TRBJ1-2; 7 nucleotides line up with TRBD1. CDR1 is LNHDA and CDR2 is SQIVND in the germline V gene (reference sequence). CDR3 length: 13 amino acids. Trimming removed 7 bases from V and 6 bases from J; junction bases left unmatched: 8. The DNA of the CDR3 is TGTGCCAGTATGGTACGACAGGGCGATGGCTACACCTTC. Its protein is CASMVRQGDGYTF.

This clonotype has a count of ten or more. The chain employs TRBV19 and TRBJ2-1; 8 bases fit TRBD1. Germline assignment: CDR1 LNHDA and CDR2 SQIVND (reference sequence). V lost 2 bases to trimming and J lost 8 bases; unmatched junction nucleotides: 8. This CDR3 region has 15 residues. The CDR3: CASSISQDRAHEQFF. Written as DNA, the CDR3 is TGTGCCAGTAGTATATCTCAGGACAGGGCCCATGAGCAGTTCTTC.

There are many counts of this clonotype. The CDR3 loop reads CAISEGRGQRGGNQPQHF. The CDR3 region has the DNA TGTGCCATCAGTGAGGGCAGGGGGCAACGGGGGGGCAATCAGCCCCAGCATTTT. V usage is TRBV10-3 and J usage is TRBJ1-5; 8 nucleotides agree with TRBD1. Per the germline V gene, CDR1 is ENHRY and CDR2 is SYGVKD. CDR3 length equals 18 residues. The V segment lost 2 bases and the J segment 2 bases; nucleotides outside the gene matches: 11.

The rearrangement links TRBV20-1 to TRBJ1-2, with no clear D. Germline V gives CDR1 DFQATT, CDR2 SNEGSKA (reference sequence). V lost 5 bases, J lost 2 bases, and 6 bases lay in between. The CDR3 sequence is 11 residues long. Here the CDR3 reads CSARPNYGYTF. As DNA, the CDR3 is TGCAGTGCTCGACCCAACTATGGCTACACCTTC.

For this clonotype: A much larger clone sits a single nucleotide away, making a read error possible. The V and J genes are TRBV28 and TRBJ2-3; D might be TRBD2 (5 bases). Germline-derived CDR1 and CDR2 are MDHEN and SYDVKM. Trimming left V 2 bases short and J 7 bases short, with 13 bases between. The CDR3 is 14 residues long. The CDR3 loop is CASSLQAGRNTQYF. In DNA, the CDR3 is TGTGCCAGCAGTTTACAGGCGGGCCGAAATACGCAGTATTTT.

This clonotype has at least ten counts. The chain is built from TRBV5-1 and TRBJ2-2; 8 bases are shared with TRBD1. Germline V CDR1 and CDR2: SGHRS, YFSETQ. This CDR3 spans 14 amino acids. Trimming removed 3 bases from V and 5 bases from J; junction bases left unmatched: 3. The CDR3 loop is CASSSGQVTGELFF. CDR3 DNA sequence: TGCGCCAGCAGCTCGGGACAGGTGACCGGGGAGCTGTTTTTT.

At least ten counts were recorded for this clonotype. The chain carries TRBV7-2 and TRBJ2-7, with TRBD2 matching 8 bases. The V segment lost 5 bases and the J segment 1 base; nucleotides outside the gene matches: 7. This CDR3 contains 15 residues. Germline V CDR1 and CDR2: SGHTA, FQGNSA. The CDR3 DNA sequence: TGTGCCAGCAGCCCCCCGGGCGGGAGGTCCTACGAGCAGTACTTC. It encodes CASSPPGGRSYEQYF.

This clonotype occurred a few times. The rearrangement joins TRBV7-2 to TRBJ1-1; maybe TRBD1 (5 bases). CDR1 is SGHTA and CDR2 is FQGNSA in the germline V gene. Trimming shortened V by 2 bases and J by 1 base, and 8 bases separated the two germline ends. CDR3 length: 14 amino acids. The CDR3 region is CASSLSGWNTEAFF. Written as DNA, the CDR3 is TGTGCCAGCAGCTTATCAGGGTGGAACACTGAAGCTTTCTTT.

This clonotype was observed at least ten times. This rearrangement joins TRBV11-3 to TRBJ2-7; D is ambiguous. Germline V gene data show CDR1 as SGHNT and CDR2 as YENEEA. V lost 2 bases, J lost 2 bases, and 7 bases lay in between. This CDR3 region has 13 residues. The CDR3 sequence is CASSLYPPYEQYF. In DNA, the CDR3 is TGTGCCAGCAGCTTATATCCCCCCTACGAGCAGTACTTC. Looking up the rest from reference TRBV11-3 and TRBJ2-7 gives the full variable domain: EAGVVQSPRYKIIEKKQPVAFWCNPISGHNTLYWYLQNLGQGPELLIRYENEEAVDDSQLPKDRFSAERLKGVDSTLKIQPAELGDSAVYLCASSLYPPYEQYFGPGTRLTVT.

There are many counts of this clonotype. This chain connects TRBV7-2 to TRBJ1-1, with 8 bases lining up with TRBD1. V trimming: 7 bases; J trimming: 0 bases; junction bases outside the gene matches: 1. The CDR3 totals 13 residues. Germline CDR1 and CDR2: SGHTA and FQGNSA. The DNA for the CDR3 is TGTGCCAGCACGGACAGGGTGAACACTGAAGCTTTCTTT. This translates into CASTDRVNTEAFF.

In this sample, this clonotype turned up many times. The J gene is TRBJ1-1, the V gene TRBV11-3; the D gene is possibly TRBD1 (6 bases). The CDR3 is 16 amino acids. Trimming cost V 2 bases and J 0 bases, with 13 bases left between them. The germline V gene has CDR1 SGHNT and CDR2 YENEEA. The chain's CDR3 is CASSLRRGAMNTEAFF. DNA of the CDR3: TGTGCCAGCAGCTTAAGGCGGGGGGCTATGAACACTGAAGCTTTCTTT.

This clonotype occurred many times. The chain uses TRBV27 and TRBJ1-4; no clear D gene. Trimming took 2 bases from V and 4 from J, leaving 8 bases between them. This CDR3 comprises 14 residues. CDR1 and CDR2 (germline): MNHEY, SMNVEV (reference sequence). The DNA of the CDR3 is TGTGCCAGCAGTTTACACAGTTTTAATGAAAAACTGTTTTTT. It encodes CASSLHSFNEKLFF.

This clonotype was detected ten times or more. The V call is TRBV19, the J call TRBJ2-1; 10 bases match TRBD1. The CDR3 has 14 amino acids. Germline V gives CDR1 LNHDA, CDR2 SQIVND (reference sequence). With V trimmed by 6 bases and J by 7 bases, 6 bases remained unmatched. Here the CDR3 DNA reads TGTGCCAGTAGAGGGACAGGGGAAGGGAATGAGCAGTTCTTC. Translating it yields CASRGTGEGNEQFF. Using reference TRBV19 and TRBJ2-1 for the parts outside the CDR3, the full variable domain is DGGITQSPKYLFRKEGQNVTLSCEQNLNHDAMYWYRQDPGQGLRLIYYSQIVNDFQKGDIAEGYSVSREKKESFPLTVTSAQKNPTAFYLCASRGTGEGNEQFFGPGTRLTVL.

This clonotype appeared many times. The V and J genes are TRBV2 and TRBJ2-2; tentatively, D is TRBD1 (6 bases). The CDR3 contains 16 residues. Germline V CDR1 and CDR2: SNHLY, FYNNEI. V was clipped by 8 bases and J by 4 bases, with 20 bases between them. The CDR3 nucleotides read TGTGCCAGCCTTATTTCCAGGGGAAGTCCCACCGGGGAGCTGTTTTTT. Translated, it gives CASLISRGSPTGELFF.

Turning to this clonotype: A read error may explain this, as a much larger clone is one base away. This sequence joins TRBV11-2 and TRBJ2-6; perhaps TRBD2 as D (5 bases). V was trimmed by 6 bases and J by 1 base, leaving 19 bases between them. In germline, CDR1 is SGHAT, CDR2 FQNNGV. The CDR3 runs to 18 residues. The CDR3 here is CASSLLRGKSSGANVLTF. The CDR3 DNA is TGTGCCAGCAGTTTACTTAGAGGGAAGTCGTCTGGGGCCAACGTCCTGACTTTC.

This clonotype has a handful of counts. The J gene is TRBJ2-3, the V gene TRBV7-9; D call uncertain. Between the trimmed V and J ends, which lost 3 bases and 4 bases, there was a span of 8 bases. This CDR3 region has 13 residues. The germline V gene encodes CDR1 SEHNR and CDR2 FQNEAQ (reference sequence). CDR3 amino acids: CASSLRLADTQYF. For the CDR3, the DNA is TGTGCCAGCAGCTTGAGACTCGCAGATACGCAGTATTTT.

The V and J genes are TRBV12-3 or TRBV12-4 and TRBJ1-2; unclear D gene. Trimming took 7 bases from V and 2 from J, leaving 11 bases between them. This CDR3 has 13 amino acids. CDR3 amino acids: CASTPGYNYGYTF. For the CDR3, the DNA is TGTGCCAGCACCCCCGGGTACAACTATGGCTACACCTTC.